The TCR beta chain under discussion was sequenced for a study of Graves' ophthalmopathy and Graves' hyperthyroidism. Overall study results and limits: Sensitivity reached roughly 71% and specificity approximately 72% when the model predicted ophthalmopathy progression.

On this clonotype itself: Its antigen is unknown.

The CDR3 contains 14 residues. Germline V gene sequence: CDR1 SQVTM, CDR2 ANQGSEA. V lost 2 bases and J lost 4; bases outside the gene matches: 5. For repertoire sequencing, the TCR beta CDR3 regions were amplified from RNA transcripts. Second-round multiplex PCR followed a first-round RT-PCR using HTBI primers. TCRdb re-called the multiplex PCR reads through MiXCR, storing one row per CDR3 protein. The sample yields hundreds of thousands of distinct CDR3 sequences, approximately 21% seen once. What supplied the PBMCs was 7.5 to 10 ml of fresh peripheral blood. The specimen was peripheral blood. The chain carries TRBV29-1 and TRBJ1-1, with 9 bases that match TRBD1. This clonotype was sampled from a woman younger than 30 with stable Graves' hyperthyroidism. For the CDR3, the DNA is TGCAGCGTTGAAAGGGACAGGGTGGGCACTGAAGCTTTCTTT. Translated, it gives CSVERDRVGTEAFF.